Here is one TCR beta chain with its context. The sample is drawn from a study of blood T cell repertoires in COVID-19. Study details: There were acute and convalescent COVID-19 samples, and they came from the United States, Italy and Spain.

Profiled with immunoSEQ multiplex PCR; TCRdb holds only in-frame clones, not every one. The sample records approximately 350,000 clones, roughly nine tenths being singletons. CDR1 is MGHRA and CDR2 is YSYEKL in the germline V gene. V was pared by 4 bases and J by 8 bases, with 23 bases between. CDR3 length: 16 residues. What was sequenced was PBMCs or T cells enriched from blood (not recorded which). The V gene is TRBV4-1, the J gene TRBJ1-2; D uncertain. The sequence derives from a woman between 25 and 40 years old who had recovered from COVID-19. The CDR3 bases are TGCGCCAGCAGCCCTCCCGGGCAGACTAAAGGGATGGGCTACACCTTC. Translating it yields CASSPPGQTKGMGYTF.